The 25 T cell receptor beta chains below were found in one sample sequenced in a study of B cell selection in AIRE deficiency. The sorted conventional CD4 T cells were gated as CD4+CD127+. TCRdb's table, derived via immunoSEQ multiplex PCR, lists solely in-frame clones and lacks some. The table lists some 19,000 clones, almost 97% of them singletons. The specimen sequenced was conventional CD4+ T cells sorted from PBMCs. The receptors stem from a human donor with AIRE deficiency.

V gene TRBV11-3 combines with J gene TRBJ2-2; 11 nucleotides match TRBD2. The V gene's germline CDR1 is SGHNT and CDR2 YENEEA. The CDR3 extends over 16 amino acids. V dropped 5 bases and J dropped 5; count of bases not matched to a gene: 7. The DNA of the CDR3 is TGTGCCAGCAGCCTTACTAGCGGGAGTGGGACCGGGGAGCTGTTTTTT. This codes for CASSLTSGSGTGELFF.

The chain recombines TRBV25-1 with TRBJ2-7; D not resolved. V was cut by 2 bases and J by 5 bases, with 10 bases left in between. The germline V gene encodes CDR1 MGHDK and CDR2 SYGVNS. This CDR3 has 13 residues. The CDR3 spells CASSEEIVDEQYF. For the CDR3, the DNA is TGTGCCAGCAGTGAAGAAATCGTGGACGAGCAGTACTTC.

The CDR3 DNA sequence: TGTGCCAGCAGCGGGACTAGCGGAACAGATACGCAGTATTTT. Amino acids: CASSGTSGTDTQYF. The V gene is TRBV11-3, the J gene TRBJ2-3; 11 nucleotides match TRBD2. With V trimmed by 5 bases and J by 3 bases, 1 base remained unmatched. This CDR3 region has 14 residues. Germline V gene data show CDR1 as SGHNT and CDR2 as YENEEA.

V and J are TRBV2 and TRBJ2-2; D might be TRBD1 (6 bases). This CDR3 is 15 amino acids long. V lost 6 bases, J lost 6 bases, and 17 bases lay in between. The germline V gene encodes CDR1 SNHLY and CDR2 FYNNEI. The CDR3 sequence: CASRVNGGSSGELFF. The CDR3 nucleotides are TGTGCCAGCAGGGTGAATGGGGGCAGCTCCGGGGAGCTGTTTTTT.

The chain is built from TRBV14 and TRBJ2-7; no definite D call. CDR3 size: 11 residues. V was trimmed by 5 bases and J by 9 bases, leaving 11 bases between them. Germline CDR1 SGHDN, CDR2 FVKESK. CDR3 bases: TGTGCCAGCAGCTCCGTCAGTGCGCAGTACTTC. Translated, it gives CASSSVSAQYF.

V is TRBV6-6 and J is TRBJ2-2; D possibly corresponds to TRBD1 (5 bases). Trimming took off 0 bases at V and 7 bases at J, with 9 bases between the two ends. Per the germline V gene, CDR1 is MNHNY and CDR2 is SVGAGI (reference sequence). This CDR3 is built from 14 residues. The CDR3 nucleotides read TGTGCCAGCAGTTACTCAGACACAGGCGGGGAGCTGTTTTTT. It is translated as CASSYSDTGGELFF.

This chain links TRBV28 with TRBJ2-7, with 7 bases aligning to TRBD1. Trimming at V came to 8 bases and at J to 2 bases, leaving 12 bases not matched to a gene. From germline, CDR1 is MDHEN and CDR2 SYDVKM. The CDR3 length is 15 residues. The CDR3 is CASLAFNRGPYEQYF. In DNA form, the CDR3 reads TGTGCCAGCCTGGCCTTTAACAGGGGCCCCTACGAGCAGTACTTC.

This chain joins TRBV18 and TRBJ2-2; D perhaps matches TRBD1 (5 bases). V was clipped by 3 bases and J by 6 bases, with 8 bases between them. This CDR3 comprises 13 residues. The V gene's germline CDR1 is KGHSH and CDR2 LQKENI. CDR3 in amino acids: CASSPQGPGELFF. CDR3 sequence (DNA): TGTGCCAGCTCACCCCAGGGTCCCGGGGAGCTGTTTTTT.

CDR3 in DNA: TGTGCCAGCAGCTTTGGCGTTGGATCCAAAAACATTCAGTACTTC. Its translation is CASSFGVGSKNIQYF. The rearrangement joins TRBV5-5 to TRBJ2-4; D remains ambiguous. V lost 2 bases and J lost 2, with 11 bases in between. The CDR3 has 15 amino acids. The germline V gene encodes CDR1 SGHKS and CDR2 YYEKEE (reference sequence).

CDR3 sequence (DNA): TGTGCCAGCAGCCCCTCCCATGGTGCCTATGGCTACACCTTC. Translation: CASSPSHGAYGYTF. The gene calls are TRBV7-2 and TRBJ1-2; the D is unclear. Germline lookup yields CDR1 SGHTA and CDR2 FQGNSA. The CDR3 contains 14 residues. The V and J ends lost 5 bases and 4 bases respectively, with 14 bases between them.

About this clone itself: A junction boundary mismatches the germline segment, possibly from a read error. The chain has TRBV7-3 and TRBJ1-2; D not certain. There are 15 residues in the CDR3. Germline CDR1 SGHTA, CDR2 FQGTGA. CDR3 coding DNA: TGTGCCAGCAGTTTAAGACACGTAGAGGGCTATGGCTACACCTTC. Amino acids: CASSLRHVEGYGYTF.

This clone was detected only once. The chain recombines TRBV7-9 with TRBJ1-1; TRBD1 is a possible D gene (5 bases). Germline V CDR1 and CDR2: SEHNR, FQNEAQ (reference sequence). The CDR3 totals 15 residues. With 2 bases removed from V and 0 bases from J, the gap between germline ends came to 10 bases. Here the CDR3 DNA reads TGTGCCAGCAGCTTAAGGGGCGGCATGAACACTGAAGCTTTCTTT. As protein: CASSLRGGMNTEAFF. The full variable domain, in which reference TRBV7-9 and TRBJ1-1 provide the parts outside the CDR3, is DTGVSQNPRHKITKRGQNVTFRCDPISEHNRLYWYRQTLGQGPEFLTYFQNEAQLEKSRLLSDRFSAERPKGSFSTLEIQRTEQGDSAMYLCASSLRGGMNTEAFFGQGTRLTVV.

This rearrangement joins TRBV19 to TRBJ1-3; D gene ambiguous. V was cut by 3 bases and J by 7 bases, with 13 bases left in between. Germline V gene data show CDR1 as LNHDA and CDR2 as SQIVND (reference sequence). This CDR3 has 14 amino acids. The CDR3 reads CASSMAAALNTIYF. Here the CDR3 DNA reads TGTGCCAGTAGTATGGCCGCAGCGCTCAACACCATATATTTT.

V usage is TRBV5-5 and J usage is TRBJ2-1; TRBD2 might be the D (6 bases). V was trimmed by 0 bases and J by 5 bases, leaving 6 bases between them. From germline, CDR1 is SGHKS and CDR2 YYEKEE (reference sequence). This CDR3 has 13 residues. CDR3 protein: CASSLVADNEQFF. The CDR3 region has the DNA TGTGCCAGCAGCTTGGTAGCGGACAATGAGCAGTTCTTC.

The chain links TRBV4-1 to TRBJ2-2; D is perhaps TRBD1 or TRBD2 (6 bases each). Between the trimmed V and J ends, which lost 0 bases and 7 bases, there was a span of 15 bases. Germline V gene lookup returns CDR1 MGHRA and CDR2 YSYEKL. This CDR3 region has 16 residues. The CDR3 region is CASSQEVGGRGGELFF. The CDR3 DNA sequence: TGCGCCAGCAGCCAAGAAGTTGGGGGGCGAGGCGGGGAGCTGTTTTTT.

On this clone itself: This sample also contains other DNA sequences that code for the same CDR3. CDR3 in amino acids: CASNRGRNSYEQYF. In nucleotides, the CDR3 is TGCGCCAGCAATAGGGGGCGGAACTCCTACGAGCAGTACTTC. V is TRBV5-1 and J is TRBJ2-7; 7 bases map to TRBD1. J gave up 0 bases and V 6 bases, and 6 bases lay outside the gene matches. The CDR3 contains 14 residues. In germline, CDR1 is SGHRS, CDR2 YFSETQ.

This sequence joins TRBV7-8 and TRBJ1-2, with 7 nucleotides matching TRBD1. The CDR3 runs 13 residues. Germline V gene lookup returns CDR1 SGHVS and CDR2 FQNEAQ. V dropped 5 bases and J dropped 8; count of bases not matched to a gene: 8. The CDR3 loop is CASSPDRVQGYTF. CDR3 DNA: TGTGCCAGCAGCCCAGACAGGGTGCAAGGCTACACCTTC.

CDR3 residues: CASSSVRADTQYF. CDR3 DNA: TGTGCCAGCAGCTCCGTCCGGGCAGATACGCAGTATTTT. The V and J genes are TRBV7-3 and TRBJ2-3; D is unclear. Germline assignment: CDR1 SGHTA and CDR2 FQGTGA. The V end lost 4 bases, the J end lost 4 bases, and 9 bases lay between the germline ends. CDR3 length: 13 amino acids.

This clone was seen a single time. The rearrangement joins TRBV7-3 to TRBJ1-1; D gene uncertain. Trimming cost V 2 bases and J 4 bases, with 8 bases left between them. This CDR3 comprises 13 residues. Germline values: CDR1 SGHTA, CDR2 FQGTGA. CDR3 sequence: CASSLGVGTEAFF. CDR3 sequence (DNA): TGTGCCAGCAGCTTAGGGGTAGGCACTGAAGCTTTCTTT.

The DNA of the CDR3 is TGCGCCAGCAGCCTCGGACCCATACCGGAGACCCAGTACTTC. Amino acids: CASSLGPIPETQYF. The V and J genes are TRBV5-1 and TRBJ2-5; unclear D gene. In germline, CDR1 is SGHRS, CDR2 YFSETQ. V lost 4 bases to trimming and J lost 5 bases, with 15 bases between them. The CDR3 totals 14 residues.

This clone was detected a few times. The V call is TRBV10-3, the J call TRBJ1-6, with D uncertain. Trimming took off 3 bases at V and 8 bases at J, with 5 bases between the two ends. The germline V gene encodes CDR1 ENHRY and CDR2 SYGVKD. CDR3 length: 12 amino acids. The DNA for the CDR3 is TGTGCCATCAGTGATTCTTATTCACCCCTCCACTTT. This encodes CAISDSYSPLHF.

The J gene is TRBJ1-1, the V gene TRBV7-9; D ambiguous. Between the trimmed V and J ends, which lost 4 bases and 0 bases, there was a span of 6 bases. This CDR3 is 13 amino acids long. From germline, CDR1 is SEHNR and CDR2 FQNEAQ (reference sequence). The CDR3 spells CASSSSLNTEAFF. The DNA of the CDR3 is TGTGCCAGCAGCTCTTCATTGAACACTGAAGCTTTCTTT.

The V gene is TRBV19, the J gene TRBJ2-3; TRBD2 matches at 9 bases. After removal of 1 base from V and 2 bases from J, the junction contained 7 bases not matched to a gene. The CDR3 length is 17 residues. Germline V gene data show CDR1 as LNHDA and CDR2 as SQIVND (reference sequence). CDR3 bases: TGTGCCAGTAGTATAGGGACTAGCGCGTCCGCCACAGATACGCAGTATTTT. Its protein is CASSIGTSASATDTQYF.

The DNA for the CDR3 is TGTGCCAGCTCCCCCAACCGACAGGGGGCACGGTCCTACGAGCAGTACTTC. It is translated as CASSPNRQGARSYEQYF. The chain carries TRBV18 and TRBJ2-7, with TRBD1 matching over 10 bases. Germline-derived CDR1 and CDR2 are KGHSH and LQKENI. CDR3 length equals 17 residues. The ends lost 6 bases at V and 1 base at J; junction bases unmatched: 12.

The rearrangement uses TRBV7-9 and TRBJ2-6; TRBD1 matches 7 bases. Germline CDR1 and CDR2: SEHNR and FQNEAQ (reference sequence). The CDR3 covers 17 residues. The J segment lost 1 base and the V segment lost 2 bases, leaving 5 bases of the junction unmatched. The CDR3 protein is CASSLTGAQSGANVLTF. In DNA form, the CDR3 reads TGTGCCAGCAGCTTAACAGGGGCCCAGTCTGGGGCCAACGTCCTGACTTTC.